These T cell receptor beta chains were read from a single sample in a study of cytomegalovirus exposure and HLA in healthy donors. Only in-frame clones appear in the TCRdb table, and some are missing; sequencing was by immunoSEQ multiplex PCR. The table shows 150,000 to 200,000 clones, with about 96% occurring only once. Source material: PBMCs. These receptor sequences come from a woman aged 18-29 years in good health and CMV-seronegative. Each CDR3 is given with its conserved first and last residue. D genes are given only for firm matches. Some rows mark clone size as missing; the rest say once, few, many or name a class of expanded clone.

CASSLRDSGGFQSREQYF TGTGCCAGCAGCTTAAGGGACAGCGGGGGGTTCCAGTCTCGCGAGCAGTACTTC TRBD2 TRBV7-8 - TRBJ2-7
CASTPSTGAGELFF TGTGCCAGCACCCCCTCAACCGGAGCCGGGGAGCTGTTTTTT - TRBV27 - TRBJ2-2
CASSQGSEGRNGYTF TGTGCCAGCAGCCAAGGGTCGGAGGGGAGGAATGGCTACACCTTC - TRBV4-2 - TRBJ1-2
CASSLGRADTQYF TGTGCCAGCAGCTTAGGCAGGGCAGATACGCAGTATTTT - TRBV7-3 - TRBJ2-3
CASSQTQGLAYEQYF TGCGCCAGCAGCCAAACTCAGGGATTGGCCTACGAGCAGTACTTC - TRBV4-1 - TRBJ2-7
CASSLVGIAGTEAFF TGTGCCAGCAGCTTAGTGGGTATAGCGGGCACTGAAGCTTTCTTT - TRBV7-2 - TRBJ1-1
CASSGSRLAGSTDTQYF TGTGCCAGTAGTGGATCGAGACTAGCGGGGAGCACAGATACGCAGTATTTT TRBD2 TRBV19 - TRBJ2-3
CASSIVTGLGEQYF TGTGCCAGTAGTATAGTTACAGGGTTGGGCGAGCAGTACTTC - TRBV19 - TRBJ2-7
CASSFGGSEPQHF TGTGCCAGCAGCTTCGGGGGATCGGAGCCCCAGCATTTT - TRBV7-2 few TRBJ1-5
CASSTGLAKNIQYF TGTGCCAGCAGCACTGGGCTAGCCAAAAACATTCAGTACTTC - TRBV6-1 - TRBJ2-4
CASSPVGGELFF TGTGCCAGCAGCCCAGTCGGGGGGGAGCTGTTTTTT - TRBV6-5 - TRBJ2-2
CAWTSGGTDTQYF TGTGCATGGACTAGCGGGGGGACAGATACGCAGTATTTT TRBD2 TRBV30 - TRBJ2-3
CASSQDWPGRDYQETQYF TGCGCCAGCAGCCAAGATTGGCCTGGCAGGGACTACCAAGAGACCCAGTACTTC - TRBV4-3 - TRBJ2-5
CATSLGGTGGSEQFF TGTGCCACCAGCCTCGGTGGGACAGGTGGTAGTGAGCAGTTCTTC TRBD1 TRBV15 - TRBJ2-1
CASSSGGTEAFF TGTGCCAGCAGCTCCGGGGGTACTGAAGCTTTCTTT - TRBV7-2 - TRBJ1-1
CASSVLGRMTEAFF TGTGCCAGCAGCGTTTTGGGCAGGATGACTGAAGCTTTCTTT - TRBV7-9 - TRBJ1-1
CASKGGGHEQYF TGTGCCAGCAAAGGGGGCGGCCACGAGCAGTACTTC TRBD1 TRBV2 - TRBJ2-7
CASSLNSGLGMETQYF TGTGCCAGCAGCTTAAACAGCGGGCTTGGCATGGAGACCCAGTACTTC - TRBV7-2 - TRBJ2-5
CASRRTGGRDEQFF TGTGCCAGTAGGCGCACAGGGGGAAGGGATGAGCAGTTCTTC TRBD1 TRBV19 - TRBJ2-1
CAWAPSGGTRLMQTQYF TGTGCCTGGGCCCCTAGCGGGGGAACCCGCCTTATGCAGACCCAGTACTTC TRBD2 TRBV30 once TRBJ2-5
CASSPRVVGHYGYTF TGTGCCAGCAGCCCTCGTGTGGTGGGCCACTATGGCTACACCTTC - TRBV6-5 - TRBJ1-2
CASSPKGDHSPLHF TGTGCCAGCAGTCCCAAGGGGGATCATTCACCCCTCCACTTT - TRBV6-5 few TRBJ1-6
CASSPGDSNEAFF TGTGCCAGCAGCCCAGGGGATTCAAATGAAGCTTTCTTT - TRBV7-6 - TRBJ1-1
CASSYSGAPDTQYF TGTGCCAGCAGTTACTCTGGGGCCCCAGATACGCAGTATTTT - TRBV6-5 - TRBJ2-3
CASSYSGGNTEAFF TGTGCCAGCAGCTACTCAGGGGGAAACACTGAAGCTTTCTTT TRBD1 TRBV11-2 once TRBJ1-1
CASSQDDSGTGFTDTQYF TGTGCCAGCAGCCAGGATGACTCCGGGACAGGGTTCACAGATACGCAGTATTTT TRBD1 TRBV4-2 - TRBJ2-3
CASSLRFGATDTQYF TGTGCCAGCAGTCTCCGGTTTGGGGCCACAGATACGCAGTATTTT - TRBV27 - TRBJ2-3
CASTVTLPYEQYF TGTGCCAGCACTGTAACCCTACCCTACGAGCAGTACTTC - TRBV6-1 - TRBJ2-7
CASSQGQFGGTANEKLFF TGCGCCAGCAGCCAAGGACAATTCGGAGGGACCGCTAATGAAAAACTGTTTTTT - TRBV4-3 - TRBJ1-4
CASSLRRGQQETQYF TGTGCCAGCAGCTTAAGGAGGGGGCAACAAGAGACCCAGTACTTC - TRBV11-1 - TRBJ2-5
CASSPDPRGNYEQYF TGCGCCAGCAGCCCTGACCCCCGCGGGAACTACGAGCAGTACTTC - TRBV4-1 - TRBJ2-7
CASSGSGGSYEQYF TGTGCCAGCTCAGGCTCAGGGGGGTCCTACGAGCAGTACTTC - TRBV18 - TRBJ2-7
CASSRQLSQPQHF TGTGCCAGCAGCCGACAGTTGAGTCAGCCCCAGCATTTT - TRBV6-5 - TRBJ1-5
CASSLASLETQYF TGTGCCAGCAGCTTGGCAAGCCTGGAGACCCAGTACTTC - TRBV5-4 - TRBJ2-5
CASSKISGWAYNEQFF TGTGCCAGCAGCAAAATTTCGGGGTGGGCCTACAATGAGCAGTTCTTC - TRBV21-1 - TRBJ2-1
CASSLAGSNGLYGYTF TGCGCCAGCAGCTTGGCCGGCAGTAACGGACTCTATGGCTACACCTTC - TRBV5-1 - TRBJ1-2
CASADTYNEQFF TGTGCCAGCGCAGACACGTACAATGAGCAGTTCTTC - TRBV6-1 - TRBJ2-1
CASSLMGQVPYEQYF TGTGCCAGCAGCTTAATGGGACAGGTCCCCTACGAGCAGTACTTC TRBD1 TRBV7-2 - TRBJ2-7
CASSPLSYEQYF TGTGCCAGCAGCCCTCTCAGCTACGAGCAGTACTTC - TRBV11-2 - TRBJ2-7
CASSKGARLLANQPQHF TGTGCCAGCAGCAAAGGGGCTCGCCTTCTCGCGAATCAGCCCCAGCATTTT - TRBV21-1 - TRBJ1-5